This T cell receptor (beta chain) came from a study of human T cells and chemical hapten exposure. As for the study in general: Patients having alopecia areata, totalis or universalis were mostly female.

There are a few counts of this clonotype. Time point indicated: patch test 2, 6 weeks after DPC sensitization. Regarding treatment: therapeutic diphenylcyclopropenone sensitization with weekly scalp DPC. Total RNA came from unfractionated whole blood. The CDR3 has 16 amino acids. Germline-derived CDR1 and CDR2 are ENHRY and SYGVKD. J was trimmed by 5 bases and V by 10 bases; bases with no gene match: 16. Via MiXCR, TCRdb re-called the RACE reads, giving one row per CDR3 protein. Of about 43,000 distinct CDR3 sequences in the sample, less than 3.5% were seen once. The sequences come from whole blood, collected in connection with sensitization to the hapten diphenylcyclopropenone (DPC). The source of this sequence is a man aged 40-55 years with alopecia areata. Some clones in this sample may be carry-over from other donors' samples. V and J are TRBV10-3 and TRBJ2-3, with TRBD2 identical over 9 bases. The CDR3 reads CATSPAAGGGRDTQYF. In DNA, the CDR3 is TGTGCCACAAGCCCGGCCGCGGGAGGGGGTAGAGATACGCAGTATTTT.